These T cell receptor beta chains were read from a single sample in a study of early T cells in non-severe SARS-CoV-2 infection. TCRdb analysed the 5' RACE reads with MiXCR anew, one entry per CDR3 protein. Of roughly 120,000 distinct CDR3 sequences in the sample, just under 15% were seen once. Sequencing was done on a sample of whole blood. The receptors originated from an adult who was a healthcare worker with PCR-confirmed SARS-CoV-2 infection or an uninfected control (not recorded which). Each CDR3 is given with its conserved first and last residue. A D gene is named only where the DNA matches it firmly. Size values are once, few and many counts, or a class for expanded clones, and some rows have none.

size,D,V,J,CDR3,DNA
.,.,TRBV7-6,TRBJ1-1,CASSPPGSLNTEAFF,TGTGCCAGCAGCCCACCGGGAAGTCTGAACACTGAAGCTTTCTTT
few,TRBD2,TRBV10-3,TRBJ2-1,CAIGTSGGPYNEQFF,TGTGCCATTGGGACTAGCGGGGGTCCTTACAATGAGCAGTTCTTC
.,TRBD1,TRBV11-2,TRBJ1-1,CASSLGRGGPNTEAFF,TGTGCCAGCAGCTTAGGGCGAGGGGGCCCGAACACTGAAGCTTTCTTT
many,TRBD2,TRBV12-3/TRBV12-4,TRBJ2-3,CASSLGGGSTDTQYF,TGTGCCAGCAGTTTAGGCGGGGGGAGCACAGATACGCAGTATTTT
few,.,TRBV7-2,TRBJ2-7,CASSLVQGDYEQYF,TGTGCCAGCAGCTTAGTCCAGGGCGACTACGAGCAGTACTTC
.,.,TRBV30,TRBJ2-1,CAWSTGYNEQFF,TGTGCCTGGAGTACGGGGTACAATGAGCAGTTCTTC
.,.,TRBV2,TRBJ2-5,CASGGPFQETQYF,TGTGCCAGCGGGGGACCATTCCAAGAGACCCAGTACTTC
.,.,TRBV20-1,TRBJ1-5,CSALRSNQPQHF,TGCAGTGCTTTAAGGAGCAATCAGCCCCAGCATTTT
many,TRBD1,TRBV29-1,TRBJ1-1,CSVEGRQGNTEAFF,TGCAGCGTTGAAGGGAGACAGGGGAACACTGAAGCTTTCTTT
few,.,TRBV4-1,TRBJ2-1,CASSQRQGTNEQFF,TGCGCCAGCAGCCAAAGGCAGGGCACGAATGAGCAGTTCTTC
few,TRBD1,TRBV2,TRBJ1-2,CASKDRGRGGYTF,TGTGCCAGCAAGGACAGGGGGCGAGGAGGCTACACCTTC
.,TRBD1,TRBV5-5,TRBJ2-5,CASSFGTGLYIPSETQYF,TGTGCCAGCAGCTTCGGGACAGGTCTTTACATCCCCTCAGAGACCCAGTACTTC
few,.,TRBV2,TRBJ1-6,CAASYGNSPLHF,TGTGCCGCCTCGTACGGGAATTCACCCCTCCACTTT
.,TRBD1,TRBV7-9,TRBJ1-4,CASSYDRGNEKLFF,TGTGCCAGCAGCTATGACAGGGGGAACGAAAAACTGTTTTTT